One and the same sample provided the 9 T cell receptor beta chains below, sequenced in a study of T cells in localized non-small cell lung cancer. Assay used: immunoSEQ multiplex PCR; TCRdb lists only in-frame clones, some missing. The sample lists 20,000 to 25,000 clones; 70% to 90% were seen once. The sequences come from peripheral blood, collected before any cancer treatment. The receptor source for this set is a woman between 35 and 75 years old with stage I lung adenocarcinoma.

This rearrangement joins TRBV10-3 to TRBJ2-2; 10 bases line up with TRBD1. The CDR3 sequence is 15 residues long. V was clipped by 6 bases and J by 5 bases; unmatched bases: 6. Germline loops: CDR1 ENHRY, CDR2 SYGVKD. The CDR3 loop is CAIRGDRGLTGELFF. For the CDR3, the DNA is TGTGCCATCAGGGGGGACAGGGGACTTACCGGGGAGCTGTTTTTT.

The V gene is TRBV5-1, the J gene TRBJ1-1; D call uncertain. The ends were cut back, 4 bases at V and 3 bases at J, with 16 bases in the middle. This CDR3 comprises 15 residues. CDR1 and CDR2 (germline): SGHRS, YFSETQ. The CDR3 bases are TGCGCCAGCAGCATCATTCGGAGGGTCGACACTGAAGCTTTCTTT. It translates to CASSIIRRVDTEAFF.

CDR3 in DNA: TGTGCCAGTAGAATGGCGTCGGGTTTGAACACTGAAGCTTTCTTT. This sequence encodes CASRMASGLNTEAFF. This rearrangement joins TRBV19 to TRBJ1-1; no reliable D call. The V and J ends lost 6 bases and 0 bases respectively, with 14 bases between them. This CDR3 is 15 amino acids long. The germline V gene encodes CDR1 LNHDA and CDR2 SQIVND (reference sequence).

The V and J genes are TRBV6-9 and TRBJ2-5; D is possibly TRBD2 (5 bases). Trimming pared 5 bases from V and 5 bases from J, leaving 18 bases between. The CDR3 has 15 residues. Germline V gene data show CDR1 as MNHGY and CDR2 as SVAAGI. CDR3 protein: CASSHGPICGETQYF. The DNA for the CDR3 is TGTGCCAGCAGTCACGGACCCATTTGCGGGGAGACCCAGTACTTC.

This clone was counted once. The chain carries TRBV18 and TRBJ2-1; 7 nucleotides line up with TRBD1. V trimming: 4 bases; J trimming: 2 bases; junction bases outside the gene matches: 17. CDR1 KGHSH and CDR2 LQKENI come from the germline V gene. The CDR3 has 19 residues. This CDR3 is CASSLPGTVGKGTYNEQFF. The CDR3 DNA reads as TGTGCCAGCTCACTTCCCGGGACAGTTGGCAAAGGGACCTACAATGAGCAGTTCTTC. Complete variable domain (other parts from reference TRBV18 and TRBJ2-1): NAGVMQNPRHLVRRRGQEARLRCSPMKGHSHVYWYRQLPEEGLKFMVYLQKENIIDESGMPKERFSAEFPKEGPSILRIQQVVRGDSAAYFCASSLPGTVGKGTYNEQFFGPGTRLTVL.

The V and J genes are TRBV14 and TRBJ2-1; no clear D. Trimming took 4 bases from V and 7 from J, leaving 11 bases between them. CDR3 length: 13 residues. Germline loops: CDR1 SGHDN, CDR2 FVKESK. CDR3 amino acids: CASSLVPRNEQFF. CDR3 in DNA: TGTGCCAGCAGCCTAGTACCACGGAATGAGCAGTTCTTC.

The sample holds a few counts of this clone. This rearrangement joins TRBV2 to TRBJ1-2; D is unclear. Looked up from germline, CDR1 is SNHLY and CDR2 is FYNNEI. This CDR3 spans 12 amino acids. Trimming shortened V by 5 bases and J by 5 bases, and 9 bases separated the two germline ends. CDR3 nucleotides: TGTGCCAGCAGTACAGAGTATTATGGCTACACCTTC. Translation gives CASSTEYYGYTF.

This clone was recorded only once. V gene TRBV29-1 combines with J gene TRBJ1-4; D ambiguous. Germline lookup yields CDR1 SQVTM and CDR2 ANQGSEA. The CDR3 runs 15 residues. Trimming took off 2 bases at V and 0 bases at J, with 10 bases between the two ends. The CDR3 sequence: CSVERFTSTNEKLFF. DNA for the CDR3: TGCAGCGTTGAAAGGTTCACATCAACTAATGAAAAACTGTTTTTT.

This clone appeared a single time. This chain links TRBV28 with TRBJ2-7; TRBD1 agrees at 7 bases. Trimming removed 9 bases from V and 0 bases from J; junction bases left unmatched: 11. CDR1 and CDR2 (germline): MDHEN, SYDVKM. CDR3 size: 15 residues. DNA for the CDR3: TGTGCCAGTAGCTTAGGGGGCGCCAGCTCCTACGAGCAGTACTTC. The encoded protein is CASSLGGASSYEQYF. Complete variable domain (other parts from reference TRBV28 and TRBJ2-7): DVKVTQSSRYLVKRTGEKVFLECVQDMDHENMFWYRQDPGLGLRLIYFSYDVKMKEKGDIPEGYSVSREKKERFSLILESASTNQTSMYLCASSLGGASSYEQYFGPGTRLTVT.